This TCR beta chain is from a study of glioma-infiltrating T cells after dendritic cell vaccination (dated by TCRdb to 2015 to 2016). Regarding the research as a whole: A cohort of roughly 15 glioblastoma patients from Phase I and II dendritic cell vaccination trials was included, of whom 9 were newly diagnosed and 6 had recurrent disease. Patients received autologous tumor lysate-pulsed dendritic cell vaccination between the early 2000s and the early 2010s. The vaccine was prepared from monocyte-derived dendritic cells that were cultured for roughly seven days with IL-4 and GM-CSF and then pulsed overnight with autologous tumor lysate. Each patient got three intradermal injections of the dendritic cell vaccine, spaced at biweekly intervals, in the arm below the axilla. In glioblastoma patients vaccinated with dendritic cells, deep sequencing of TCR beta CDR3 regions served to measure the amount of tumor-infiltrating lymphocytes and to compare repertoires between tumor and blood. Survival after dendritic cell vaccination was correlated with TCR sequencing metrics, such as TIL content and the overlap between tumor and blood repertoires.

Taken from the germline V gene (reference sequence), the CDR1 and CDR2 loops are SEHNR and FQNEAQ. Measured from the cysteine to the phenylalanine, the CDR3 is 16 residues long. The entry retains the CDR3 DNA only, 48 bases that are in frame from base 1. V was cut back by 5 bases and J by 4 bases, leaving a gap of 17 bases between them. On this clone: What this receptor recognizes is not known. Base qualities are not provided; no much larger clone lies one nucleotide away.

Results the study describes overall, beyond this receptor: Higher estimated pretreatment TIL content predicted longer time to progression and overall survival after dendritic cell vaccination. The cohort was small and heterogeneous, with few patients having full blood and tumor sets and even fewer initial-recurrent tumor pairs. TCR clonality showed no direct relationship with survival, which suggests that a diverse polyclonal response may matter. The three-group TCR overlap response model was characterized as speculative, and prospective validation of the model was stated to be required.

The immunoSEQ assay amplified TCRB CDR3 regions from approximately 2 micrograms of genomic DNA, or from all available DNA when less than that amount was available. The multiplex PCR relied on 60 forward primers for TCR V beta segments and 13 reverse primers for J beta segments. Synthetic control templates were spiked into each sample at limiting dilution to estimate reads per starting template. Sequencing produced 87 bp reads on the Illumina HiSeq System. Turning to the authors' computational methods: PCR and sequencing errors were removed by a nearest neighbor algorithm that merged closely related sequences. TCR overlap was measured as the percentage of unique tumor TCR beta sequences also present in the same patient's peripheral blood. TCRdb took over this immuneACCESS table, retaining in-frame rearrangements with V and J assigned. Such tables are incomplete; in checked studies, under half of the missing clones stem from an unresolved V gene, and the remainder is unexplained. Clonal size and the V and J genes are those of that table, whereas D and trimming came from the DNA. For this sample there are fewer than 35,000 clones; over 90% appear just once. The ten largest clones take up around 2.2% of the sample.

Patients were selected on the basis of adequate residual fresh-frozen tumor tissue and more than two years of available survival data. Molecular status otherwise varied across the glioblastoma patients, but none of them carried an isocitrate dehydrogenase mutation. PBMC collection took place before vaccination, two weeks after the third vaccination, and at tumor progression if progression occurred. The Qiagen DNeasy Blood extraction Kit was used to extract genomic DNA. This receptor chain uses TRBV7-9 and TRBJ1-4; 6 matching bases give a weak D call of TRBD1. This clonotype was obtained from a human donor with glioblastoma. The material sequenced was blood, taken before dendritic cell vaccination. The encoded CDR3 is CASSQGTGTNNEKLFF. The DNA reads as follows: TGTGCCAGCAGCCAAGGCACAGGGACTAATAATGAAAAACTGTTTTTT.